The entry below describes one T cell receptor (beta chain). Its antigen is still unknown. The data originate from a study of shared clonotypes between healthy human individuals. Study-wide context: Each donor's CD8 memory used one plate, CD8 naive two, each CD4 subset three.

The repertoire was sequenced with immunoSEQ multiplex PCR; TCRdb's copy has only in-frame clones and lacks some. The sample includes 850,000 to 1,100,000 clones, 60% to 85% of them seen just once. The CDR3 contains 12 residues. The ends lost 4 bases at V and 6 bases at J; junction bases unmatched: 3. Germline CDR1 SGHTA, CDR2 FQGTGA. The study, taken as a whole, reports: As a rule, naive subsets had a larger estimated richness than memory subsets. Across a handful of donors, naive CD4 shared approximately 4.5%, naive CD8 more than 3%, memory CD4 more than 2%, memory CD8 more than 0.35%.

V usage is TRBV7-3 and J usage is TRBJ2-7; TRBD2 aligns across 7 bases. The origin of this receptor is a man in his late teens or twenties in good health. Some clones in this sample may be carry-over from other donors' samples. The sequencing input was memory CD4+ T cells from PBMCs. The subset is: CD45RA-negative fraction. CDR3 in amino acids: CASSSGRGEQYF. In DNA form, the CDR3 reads TGTGCCAGCAGCTCGGGGAGGGGCGAGCAGTACTTC.